A single TCR beta chain is shown here with its context. In Seattle, patients joined the study during active infection and were tracked longitudinally. The sample comes from a study of blood T cell repertoires in COVID-19. The wider study: Samples came from the United States, Italy and Spain, spanning acute and convalescent COVID-19. T cells, B-cell-depleted T cells, or PBMCs supplied cDNA or gDNA.

Original analysis: Cell counts per sample came from amplifying reference gene primers. Clones were sequenced by immunoSEQ multiplex PCR, and TCRdb holds only the in-frame ones, with some missing. Clonal size and the V and J genes are those of that table, whereas D and trimming came from the DNA. Among 150,000 or so clones listed, roughly 88% were seen once. The CDR3 is made up of 15 amino acids. CDR1 is SGDLS, CDR2 YYNGEE, per germline. With 1 base clipped from V and 9 bases from J, the junction kept 10 bases outside the gene matches. Sample: peripheral blood. The chain recombines TRBV9 with TRBJ2-1, with 7 bases identical to TRBD1. This sequence originates from a man aged 55 to 69 with COVID-19, enrolled during active disease. The CDR3 reads CASSVSGTASTEQFF. The CDR3 DNA sequence: TGTGCCAGCAGCGTAAGTGGGACAGCCAGCACTGAGCAGTTCTTC.